Each of the 13 T cell receptor beta chains below was sequenced from the same sample in a study of blood T cell repertoires in COVID-19. Assay used: immunoSEQ multiplex PCR; TCRdb lists only in-frame clones, some missing. The sample includes about 140,000 clones, about 86% seen only once; the top ten take 7% to 10%. The sample taken for sequencing was peripheral blood. These receptors were obtained from a woman in her sixties or seventies with acute or convalescent COVID-19.

The J gene is TRBJ2-7, the V gene TRBV19; 7 bases map to TRBD1. The length of the CDR3 is 13 residues. The germline CDR1 and CDR2 sequences are LNHDA and SQIVND (reference sequence). Trimming cost V 6 bases and J 4 bases; bases outside gene matches: 6. The CDR3 loop is CASSETGTYEQYF. For the CDR3, the DNA is TGTGCCAGTAGCGAGACAGGGACGTACGAGCAGTACTTC.

This rearrangement joins TRBV5-5 to TRBJ1-2; D remains ambiguous. Germline CDR1 is SGHKS and CDR2 is YYEKEE (reference sequence). Trimming removed 6 bases at V and 5 bases at J, with 20 bases between. CDR3 length equals 15 residues. Written as DNA, the CDR3 is TGTGCCAGCACCGTTTCGATGCAGGCTCCTTATGGCTACACCTTC. Protein: CASTVSMQAPYGYTF.

The chain couples TRBV19 to TRBJ2-5; 7 bases line up with TRBD1. CDR3 length equals 14 residues. With 5 bases clipped from V and 0 bases from J, the junction kept 3 bases outside the gene matches. Germline V gene sequence: CDR1 LNHDA, CDR2 SQIVND (reference sequence). This chain's CDR3 is CASSRTGYQETQYF. The CDR3 DNA reads TGTGCCAGTAGTCGGACAGGTTACCAAGAGACCCAGTACTTC.

This clone has only a few counts. This chain uses TRBV21-1 with TRBJ1-5; the DNA was not used to check the table's D call, TRBD1. TRBV21-1 corresponds to a pseudogene. This CDR3 comprises 17 residues. In DNA, the CDR3 is TGTGCCAGCAGCAGCAGGGGGCTCGGGAATGGCAATCAGCCCCAGCATTTT. Protein: CASSSRGLGNGNQPQHF.

V and J are TRBV11-2 and TRBJ2-1; no clear D. The CDR3 runs to 13 residues. Germline lookup yields CDR1 SGHAT and CDR2 FQNNGV. Between the trimmed V and J ends, which lost 0 bases and 4 bases, there was a span of 4 bases. CDR3 coding DNA: TGTGCCAGCAGCTTAGATCGGTACAATGAGCAGTTCTTC. This encodes CASSLDRYNEQFF.

This sequence joins TRBV6-5 and TRBJ1-3, with D tentatively TRBD1 (6 bases). CDR3 length: 12 amino acids. V was trimmed by 6 bases and J by 13 bases, leaving 16 bases between them. Germline lookup yields CDR1 MNHEY and CDR2 SVGAGI. The CDR3 region has the DNA TGTGCCAGCAGGACGGGGTATCAGGGGATATATTTT. It codes for CASRTGYQGIYF.

V usage is TRBV5-5 and J usage is TRBJ1-3; D possibly corresponds to TRBD1 (6 bases). CDR1 SGHKS and CDR2 YYEKEE come from the germline V gene (reference sequence). The CDR3 consists of 16 residues. Trimming took 0 bases from V and 0 from J, leaving 10 bases between them. The CDR3 DNA sequence: TGTGCCAGCAGCTTGGTAACAGGGCGCTCTGGAAACACCATATATTTT. It yields the protein CASSLVTGRSGNTIYF.

The gene calls are TRBV7-6 and TRBJ2-1; 15 bases align to TRBD2. This CDR3 is 16 amino acids long. CDR1 and CDR2 from the germline V gene are SGHVS and FNYEAQ. Trimming removed 1 base from V and 5 bases from J; junction bases left unmatched: 0. The DNA of the CDR3 is TGTGCCAGCAGCTTAGGGACTAGCGGGGGGGACAATGAGCAGTTCTTC. This encodes CASSLGTSGGDNEQFF.

This chain links TRBV24-1 with TRBJ2-5; no firm D call. The V end lost 2 bases, the J end lost 3 bases, and 6 bases lay between the germline ends. The V gene's germline CDR1 is KGHDR and CDR2 SFDVKD. The CDR3 is 13 amino acids. CDR3 nucleotides: TGTGCCACCAGTGATTCTATGGAAGAGACCCAGTACTTC. It specifies CATSDSMEETQYF.

The sample holds a few counts of this clone. The rearrangement uses TRBV11-2 and TRBJ1-4; no definite D call. Germline values: CDR1 SGHAT, CDR2 FQNNGV. V lost 2 bases to trimming and J lost 5 bases, with 18 bases between them. There are 17 residues in the CDR3. The chain's CDR3 is CASSLRTVGSWNEKLFF. Here the CDR3 DNA reads TGTGCCAGCAGCTTACGTACAGTTGGGTCCTGGAATGAAAAACTGTTTTTT. The entire variable domain, with the rest obtained from reference TRBV11-2 and TRBJ1-4, is as follows: EAGVAQSPRYKIIEKRQSVAFWCNPISGHATLYWYQQILGQGPKLLIQFQNNGVVDDSQLPKDRFSAERLKGVDSTLKIQPAKLEDSAVYLCASSLRTVGSWNEKLFFGSGTQLSVL.

The V gene is TRBV5-5, the J gene TRBJ2-7, with 7 bases matching TRBD2. The germline CDR1 and CDR2 sequences are SGHKS and YYEKEE (reference sequence). The CDR3 is 16 residues long. J was trimmed by 5 bases and V by 4 bases; bases with no gene match: 15. Here the CDR3 reads CASSPAQGGFRDEQYF. The CDR3, as DNA: TGTGCCAGCAGCCCGGCGCAGGGAGGGTTCAGGGACGAGCAGTACTTC.

The chain carries TRBV7-9 and TRBJ1-1; tentatively, D is TRBD1 (5 bases). Germline loops: CDR1 SEHNR, CDR2 FQNEAQ (reference sequence). Trimming took off 1 base at V and 0 bases at J, with 12 bases between the two ends. The CDR3 is 16 amino acids. The CDR3 spells CASSLGGAGVNTEAFF. The CDR3 DNA sequence: TGTGCCAGCAGCTTAGGTGGGGCCGGTGTGAACACTGAAGCTTTCTTT. Using reference TRBV7-9 and TRBJ1-1 for the parts outside the CDR3, the full variable domain is DTGVSQNPRHKITKRGQNVTFRCDPISEHNRLYWYRQTLGQGPEFLTYFQNEAQLEKSRLLSDRFSAERPKGSFSTLEIQRTEQGDSAMYLCASSLGGAGVNTEAFFGQGTRLTVV.

This sequence joins TRBV10-3 and TRBJ2-2, with 12 positions matching TRBD1. CDR1 and CDR2 from the germline V gene are ENHRY and SYGVKD. V lost 10 bases, J lost 7 bases, and 7 bases stayed unmatched. This CDR3 contains 14 residues. In DNA form, the CDR3 reads TGTGCCACAACGGGACAGGGGGCAGGCGGGGAGCTGTTTTTT. This translates into CATTGQGAGGELFF.